The 2 T cell receptor beta chains in this list originate from one sample, sequenced in a study of OX40 agonist ivuxolimab in advanced cancers. The protocol was immunoSEQ multiplex PCR, while the TCRdb copy is restricted to in-frame clones and leaves out a portion. Found here are roughly 120,000 clones, roughly nine tenths of them singletons; the top ten hold 0.55%. The starting material was CD4+ or CD8+ T cells sorted from blood, obtained in a trial of the OX40 agonist ivuxolimab. The receptors come from an adult with an advanced solid tumor such as melanoma, head and neck, liver or kidney cancer.

This clone appeared a single time. V is TRBV25-1 and J is TRBJ1-2; maybe TRBD1 (6 bases). The CDR3 covers 14 residues. V was shortened by 3 bases and J by 2 bases, with 10 bases between the two germline ends. Germline V gene sequence: CDR1 MGHDK, CDR2 SYGVNS. Written as DNA, the CDR3 is TGTGCCAGCAGTGACTGGACAGCCAACTATGGCTACACCTTC. Translating gives CASSDWTANYGYTF.

The chain couples TRBV4-2 to TRBJ2-3, with 8 positions matching TRBD2. Germline V gives CDR1 LGHNA, CDR2 YNFKEQ. This CDR3 spans 16 amino acids. J gave up 5 bases and V 1 base, and 8 bases lay outside the gene matches. CDR3 nucleotides: TGTGCCAGCAGCCAAGGACCGGGGGGGCAGGGAGATACGCAGTATTTT. It codes for CASSQGPGGQGDTQYF.